Listed here is a single TCR beta chain. What it binds is unknown. This record belongs to a study of cytomegalovirus exposure and HLA in healthy donors. Findings and limits, study-wide: Certain indistinguishable V segments, among them TRBV6-2 and TRBV6-3, were excluded. Cytomegalovirus status, reportedly, was diagnosed with high specificity and sensitivity by the classifier. Some TCR beta chains (roughly 160 of them) were listed as cytomegalovirus-associated.

The primer mix had 60 Vbeta and 13 Jbeta primers. Sequenced by immunoSEQ multiplex PCR; TCRdb stores in-frame clones only, minus some. The profile shows 140,000 to 150,000 clones, about 8.9% of them singletons. Germline assignment: CDR1 LNHDA and CDR2 SQIVND (reference sequence). J was trimmed by 5 bases and V by 5 bases; bases with no gene match: 4. This CDR3 has 15 residues. This sequence originates from a man aged 50 or older in good health and CMV-seronegative. V gene TRBV19 combines with J gene TRBJ1-4; 11 nucleotides line up with TRBD1. The sequenced sample consisted of PBMCs. The CDR3 loop reads CASSSGQGANEKLFF. The CDR3 DNA sequence: TGTGCCAGTAGTTCTGGACAGGGGGCAAATGAAAAACTGTTTTTT.